This T cell receptor beta chain was documented in a study of CD8 T cells in ankylosing spondylitis. Notes on the study in general: Clones that were linked to disease were CD8+ and were relatively rare in peripheral blood. Seemingly characteristic of ankylosing spondylitis blood was a TCR beta motif consisting of several highly homologous variants.

V trimming: 3 bases; J trimming: 6 bases; junction bases outside the gene matches: 8. Germline loops: CDR1 GTSNPN, CDR2 SVGIG (reference sequence). This CDR3 spans 14 amino acids. This clonotype was seen only a few times. Its antigen is unknown. The authors made TCR beta libraries by quantitative 5'-RACE with molecular barcodes. TCRdb fed the 5' RACE reads into MiXCR, producing one record per CDR3 protein. The sample has 700,000 to 1,000,000 distinct CDR3 sequences, about 12% seen once. The chain employs TRBV30 and TRBJ2-1, with 7 bases matching TRBD2. The TCR originated in a male donor with ankylosing spondylitis. The sample comprised blood, either unsorted or a sorted T cell fraction (not recorded which). DNA for the CDR3: TGTGCCTGGAGGTCTGGCGGGAGTAGCAATGAGCAGTTCTTC. It yields the protein CAWRSGGSSNEQFF.